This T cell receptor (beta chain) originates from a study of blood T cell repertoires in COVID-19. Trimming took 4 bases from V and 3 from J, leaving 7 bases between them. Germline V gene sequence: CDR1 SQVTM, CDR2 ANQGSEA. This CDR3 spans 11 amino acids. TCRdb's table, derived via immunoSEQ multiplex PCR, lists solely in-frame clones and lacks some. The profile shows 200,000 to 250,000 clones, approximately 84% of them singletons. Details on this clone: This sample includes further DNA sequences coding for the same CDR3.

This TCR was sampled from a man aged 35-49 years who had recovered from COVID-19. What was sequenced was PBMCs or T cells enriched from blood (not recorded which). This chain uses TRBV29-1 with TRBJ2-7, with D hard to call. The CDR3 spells CSVGSDYEQYF. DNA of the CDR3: TGCAGCGTTGGGTCAGACTACGAGCAGTACTTC.